This is a list of T cell receptor beta chains from one sample in a study of CD8 T cells in ankylosing spondylitis. Via MiXCR, TCRdb re-called the 5' RACE reads, giving one row per CDR3 protein. The top ten clones hold approximately 3.6% of a sample with around 130,000 distinct CDR3 sequences, about a tenth of them seen once. Sequenced: blood, either unsorted or a sorted T cell fraction (not recorded which). These receptors originate from a male donor with ankylosing spondylitis or in good health (not recorded which). CDR3s include the opening cysteine and the closing phenylalanine or tryptophan. Fields, in order: D gene, V gene, clone size, J gene, CDR3 DNA, CDR3 protein. A D gene is named only where the DNA matches it firmly. A clone size is listed for some rows: how often the clone was seen (once, few, many), or a class if it is expanded.

d_gene: TRBD1; v_gene: TRBV2; abundance: .; j_gene: TRBJ2-1; CDR3nt: TGTGCCAGCAGGGACAGGAGCTACAATGAGCATTTCTTC; CDR3aa: CASRDRSYNEHFF
d_gene: TRBD2; v_gene: TRBV2; abundance: .; j_gene: TRBJ2-1; CDR3nt: TGTGCCAGCAGTGGAGCGGGAGCGGCCAGTGAGCAGTTCTTC; CDR3aa: CASSGAGAASEQFF
d_gene: .; v_gene: TRBV20-1; abundance: many; j_gene: TRBJ1-5; CDR3nt: TGCAGTGCTACTTTTTTCGGGCATCTTAACAATCAGCCCCAGCATTTT; CDR3aa: CSATFFGHLNNQPQHF
d_gene: TRBD1; v_gene: TRBV4-2; abundance: many; j_gene: TRBJ1-4; CDR3nt: TGTGCCAGCAGAAGACAGGGGACTACAACTAATGAAAAACTGTTTTTT; CDR3aa: CASRRQGTTTNEKLFF
d_gene: .; v_gene: TRBV5-4; abundance: many; j_gene: TRBJ2-1; CDR3nt: TGTGCCAGCAGCTTGCGCGGGATCAATGAGCATTTCTTC; CDR3aa: CASSLRGINEHFF
d_gene: TRBD2; v_gene: TRBV28; abundance: many; j_gene: TRBJ2-2; CDR3nt: TGTGCCAGCAGTCCCCGTTTAGCGGGAGTAAACACCGGGGAGCTGTTTTTT; CDR3aa: CASSPRLAGVNTGELFF
d_gene: .; v_gene: TRBV12-5; abundance: many; j_gene: TRBJ2-1; CDR3nt: TGTGCTAGTGGTTTGAATCCCGACAATGAGCAGTTCTTC; CDR3aa: CASGLNPDNEQFF
d_gene: TRBD1; v_gene: TRBV7-2; abundance: few; j_gene: TRBJ1-2; CDR3nt: TGTGCCAGCAGCCTGGGACAGGGAGCTTCTGACTATGGCTACACCTTC; CDR3aa: CASSLGQGASDYGYTF
d_gene: TRBD1; v_gene: TRBV20-1; abundance: many; j_gene: TRBJ2-2; CDR3nt: TGCAGTGCCGCAGGGGGAAACACCGGGGAGCTGTTTTTT; CDR3aa: CSAAGGNTGELFF
d_gene: TRBD2; v_gene: TRBV7-2; abundance: few; j_gene: TRBJ2-2; CDR3nt: TGTGCCAGCAGCCCCACGACTAGCGGGAGTTCCGGGGAGCTGTTTTTT; CDR3aa: CASSPTTSGSSGELFF
d_gene: .; v_gene: TRBV20-1; abundance: many; j_gene: TRBJ2-4; CDR3nt: TGCAGTGCCGGACAGTCCCTCAATATTCAGTACTTC; CDR3aa: CSAGQSLNIQYF
d_gene: .; v_gene: TRBV14; abundance: many; j_gene: TRBJ2-2; CDR3nt: TGTGCCAGCAGCCAAAACAGTCCCGGGGAGCTGTTTTTT; CDR3aa: CASSQNSPGELFF
d_gene: .; v_gene: TRBV12-3/TRBV12-4; abundance: many; j_gene: TRBJ1-3; CDR3nt: TGTGCCAGCAGTTCCAACACGCTCGGTGGGGGTCTGCGAAACACCATATATTTT; CDR3aa: CASSSNTLGGGLRNTIYF
d_gene: TRBD2; v_gene: TRBV12-3/TRBV12-4; abundance: many; j_gene: TRBJ2-3; CDR3nt: TGTGCCAGCAGTTTCGCCCTAAAAACTAGCGGGAGGGCAGATACGCAGTATTTT; CDR3aa: CASSFALKTSGRADTQYF
d_gene: TRBD2; v_gene: TRBV6-2/TRBV6-3; abundance: .; j_gene: TRBJ2-7; CDR3nt: TGTGCCAGCAGTACTTTAGCGGGAGGGATCTACGAGCAGTACTTC; CDR3aa: CASSTLAGGIYEQYF
d_gene: TRBD2; v_gene: TRBV20-1; abundance: many; j_gene: TRBJ2-3; CDR3nt: TGCAGTGCTAAGAATCCTCGGGAGGGGTTTGATACGCAGTATTTT; CDR3aa: CSAKNPREGFDTQYF
d_gene: TRBD2; v_gene: TRBV6-5; abundance: many; j_gene: TRBJ2-7; CDR3nt: TGTGCCAGCAGTTACTCGAGCGGGAGGGCCTTGTACGAGCAGTACTTC; CDR3aa: CASSYSSGRALYEQYF
d_gene: TRBD2; v_gene: TRBV7-2; abundance: many; j_gene: TRBJ2-3; CDR3nt: TGTGCCAGCAGCTCAGCCGGGACTAGAGTAACAGATACGCAGTATTTT; CDR3aa: CASSSAGTRVTDTQYF
d_gene: TRBD2; v_gene: TRBV4-3; abundance: many; j_gene: TRBJ2-7; CDR3nt: TGCGCCAGCAGCCAAGATTCTAGCGGGATATACGAGCAGTACTTC; CDR3aa: CASSQDSSGIYEQYF
d_gene: TRBD1; v_gene: TRBV7-8; abundance: .; j_gene: TRBJ2-7; CDR3nt: TGTGCCAGCAGCCAACAGGGGGCTGAGGAGCAGTACTTC; CDR3aa: CASSQQGAEEQYF
d_gene: .; v_gene: TRBV4-1; abundance: .; j_gene: TRBJ1-2; CDR3nt: TGCGCCAGCACCCATGCCGCAGGGAGTAACTATGGCTACACCTTC; CDR3aa: CASTHAAGSNYGYTF
d_gene: .; v_gene: TRBV7-2; abundance: .; j_gene: TRBJ2-7; CDR3nt: TGTGCCAGCAGCTCTTACCTGGAGCAGTACTTC; CDR3aa: CASSSYLEQYF
d_gene: .; v_gene: TRBV20-1; abundance: .; j_gene: TRBJ1-5; CDR3nt: TGCAGTGCTAGAGATAACGTTGGTCGTCAGCCCCAGCATTTT; CDR3aa: CSARDNVGRQPQHF
d_gene: TRBD2; v_gene: TRBV10-2; abundance: many; j_gene: TRBJ2-3; CDR3nt: TGCGCCAGCAAGGGACTAGCGGGAGGAGCTACTAGCACAGATACGCAGTATTTT; CDR3aa: CASKGLAGGATSTDTQYF
d_gene: .; v_gene: TRBV12-3/TRBV12-4; abundance: many; j_gene: TRBJ2-2; CDR3nt: TGTGCCAGCAGTCCGGGACACACCGGGGAGCTGTTTTTT; CDR3aa: CASSPGHTGELFF
d_gene: .; v_gene: TRBV4-3; abundance: many; j_gene: TRBJ2-1; CDR3nt: TGCGCCAGCAGCCAAGGTACAGGGCTATACAATGAGCAGTTCTTC; CDR3aa: CASSQGTGLYNEQFF
d_gene: TRBD2; v_gene: TRBV7-9; abundance: few; j_gene: TRBJ2-1; CDR3nt: TGTGCCAGCAGCGAGGGGACTAGCGACGTTTCTGAGCAGTTCTTC; CDR3aa: CASSEGTSDVSEQFF
d_gene: .; v_gene: TRBV18; abundance: many; j_gene: TRBJ1-1; CDR3nt: TGTGCCAGCTCACCCCAGGGGAGCACTGAAGCTTTCTTT; CDR3aa: CASSPQGSTEAFF
d_gene: .; v_gene: TRBV7-9; abundance: many; j_gene: TRBJ1-5; CDR3nt: TGTGCCAGCAGCTTAGGGGGCGGGCAGCCCCAGCATTTT; CDR3aa: CASSLGGGQPQHF
d_gene: .; v_gene: TRBV3-1; abundance: many; j_gene: TRBJ2-7; CDR3nt: TGTGCCAGCAGCCAAGGCGCCGTAACCTACGAGCAGTACTTC; CDR3aa: CASSQGAVTYEQYF
d_gene: .; v_gene: TRBV29-1; abundance: many; j_gene: TRBJ2-3; CDR3nt: TGCAGCGCGAACAGGGCGGGCACAGATACGCAGTATTTT; CDR3aa: CSANRAGTDTQYF
d_gene: .; v_gene: TRBV7-2; abundance: .; j_gene: TRBJ1-5; CDR3nt: TGTGCCAGCAGCTTAACAATTAACAGCCGTGGGAATCAGCCCCAGCATTTT; CDR3aa: CASSLTINSRGNQPQHF
d_gene: .; v_gene: TRBV20-1; abundance: many; j_gene: TRBJ2-5; CDR3nt: TGCAGTGCTAGAAGCCTCATTGAGACCCAGTACTTC; CDR3aa: CSARSLIETQYF
d_gene: TRBD2; v_gene: TRBV6-5; abundance: many; j_gene: TRBJ2-7; CDR3nt: TGTGCCAGCCATTACATTGGGGGGCTAGCGGGAGTCGGAGACTACGAGCAGTACTTC; CDR3aa: CASHYIGGLAGVGDYEQYF
d_gene: .; v_gene: TRBV7-2; abundance: .; j_gene: TRBJ1-2; CDR3nt: TGTGCCAGCAGCTCGACAGGTCTGGGGGGCTACACCTTC; CDR3aa: CASSSTGLGGYTF
d_gene: .; v_gene: TRBV29-1; abundance: many; j_gene: TRBJ2-2; CDR3nt: TGCAGCGTCCCCCACGGAACCGGGGAGCTGTTTTTT; CDR3aa: CSVPHGTGELFF
d_gene: .; v_gene: TRBV7-9; abundance: many; j_gene: TRBJ2-7; CDR3nt: TGTGCCAGCAGCTTAGACGGGAGAGTTAACGAGCAGTACTTC; CDR3aa: CASSLDGRVNEQYF
d_gene: .; v_gene: TRBV19; abundance: few; j_gene: TRBJ2-2; CDR3nt: TGTGCCAGTAGTATGAGGCCACAGGGAATCACCGGGGAGCTGTTTTTT; CDR3aa: CASSMRPQGITGELFF
d_gene: .; v_gene: TRBV15; abundance: .; j_gene: TRBJ2-7; CDR3nt: TGTGCCACCAGAGGGAGGTACGAGCAGTACTTC; CDR3aa: CATRGRYEQYF
d_gene: .; v_gene: TRBV6-5; abundance: many; j_gene: TRBJ1-1; CDR3nt: TGTGCCAGCAGTTACTCGAGGTCCAGGTCCCCTGAAGCTTTCTTT; CDR3aa: CASSYSRSRSPEAFF
d_gene: TRBD2; v_gene: TRBV5-1; abundance: many; j_gene: TRBJ2-3; CDR3nt: TGCGCCAGCAGCCCGTTGGGGGGGACGACAGATACGCAGTATTTT; CDR3aa: CASSPLGGTTDTQYF
d_gene: TRBD1; v_gene: TRBV5-1; abundance: many; j_gene: TRBJ1-4; CDR3nt: TGCGCCAGCAGCACGGGACAGACTAATGAAAAACTGTTTTTT; CDR3aa: CASSTGQTNEKLFF
d_gene: TRBD1; v_gene: TRBV6-5; abundance: few; j_gene: TRBJ1-1; CDR3nt: TGTGCCAGCAGTTATACCTTTAGAGGGACAGGGGACTCAGCTTTCTTT; CDR3aa: CASSYTFRGTGDSAFF
d_gene: TRBD2; v_gene: TRBV5-1; abundance: many; j_gene: TRBJ2-3; CDR3nt: TGCGCCAGCAGCATGACTAGCGGGTTAACAGATACGCAGTATTTT; CDR3aa: CASSMTSGLTDTQYF
d_gene: TRBD2; v_gene: TRBV4-3; abundance: few; j_gene: TRBJ2-3; CDR3nt: TGCGCCAGCAGCCAGGAACCTAGCGGCACTAGCACAGATACGCAGTATTTT; CDR3aa: CASSQEPSGTSTDTQYF
d_gene: .; v_gene: TRBV20-1; abundance: .; j_gene: TRBJ2-3; CDR3nt: TGCAGTGCTAGGGAGGTAAACACATATACGCAGTATTTT; CDR3aa: CSAREVNTYTQYF